The TCR beta chain under discussion was sequenced for a study of shared clonotypes between healthy human individuals. Using roughly 180 ng DNA, approximately 30,000 T cell genomes, the sorted-subset replicate PCRs were run. In the study's own analysis: Without quality scores, immunoSEQ junctional reads could not be filtered like full-length reads. Profiling relied on immunoSEQ multiplex PCR, and the TCRdb table lists in-frame clones only, not all of them. That table is the source of V, J and clone size, and D and trimming were worked out from the DNA. The profile shows about 1,500,000 clones, roughly 95% of them singletons. Sample: naive CD4+ T cells sorted from blood. Subset in this sample: CD45RA+ positively selected. This clonotype was obtained from a young man in good health.

CDR3 protein: CASTGLAVKDTQYF. The DNA of the CDR3 is TGTGCCAGCACAGGACTAGCGGTAAAGGATACGCAGTATTTT. The chain combines TRBV2 with TRBJ2-3; 10 bases line up with TRBD2. CDR1 and CDR2 from the germline V gene are SNHLY and FYNNEI. This CDR3 region has 14 residues. The V and J ends lost 7 bases and 6 bases, in that order; junction bases with no gene match: 7.